The 26 T cell receptor beta chains listed next were all sequenced from one sample in a study of technical replicates of blood from a few donors (dated 2017 in TCRdb). Libraries were constructed by the immunoSEQ multiplex PCR assay. TCRdb mirrors the immuneACCESS table, restricted to in-frame sequences. Some clones are absent from its copies; in checked studies, under half trace to an unresolved V gene, and the reason for the others is unknown. The sample table records roughly 90,000 clones; almost 97% of these occur just once. Clones ranked in the top ten supply 0.36% of the sample. Material for sequencing was T cells isolated from PBMCs. The receptors derive from a human donor in good health.

The chain combines TRBV30 with TRBJ2-3; TRBD2 matches 13 bases. The germline V gene has CDR1 GTSNPN and CDR2 SVGIG (reference sequence). Trimming took 4 bases from V and 4 from J; bases not matched to a gene: 14. The CDR3 length is 18 residues. The CDR3 nucleotides are TGTGCCTGGACCTCAGGGACTAGCGGGATTTTCGGGGCAGATACGCAGTATTTT. Amino acids: CAWTSGTSGIFGADTQYF.

This rearrangement joins TRBV25-1 to TRBJ2-5; D might be TRBD1 (5 bases). The V gene lost 4 bases and the J gene lost 0 bases, with 6 bases spanning the gap. This CDR3 contains 13 residues. Germline V gives CDR1 MGHDK, CDR2 SYGVNS. This CDR3 is CASSATDQETQYF. For the CDR3, the DNA is TGTGCCAGCAGTGCGACAGACCAAGAGACCCAGTACTTC.

The sample holds a few counts of this clone. V and J are TRBV21-1 and TRBJ1-1; the DNA was not used to check the table's D call, TRBD1. TRBV21-1 is labeled a pseudogene. CDR3 length: 15 amino acids. The CDR3 loop is CASSKLGQGSTEAFF. The CDR3 DNA sequence: TGTGCCAGCAGCAAATTGGGACAGGGGAGTACTGAAGCTTTCTTT.

V gene TRBV11-2 combines with J gene TRBJ1-1; D is ambiguous. This CDR3 is 13 amino acids long. With 2 bases removed from V and 8 bases from J, the gap between germline ends came to 12 bases. Germline CDR1 SGHAT, CDR2 FQNNGV. The CDR3 here is CASSLLREFEAFF. The CDR3 DNA reads as TGTGCCAGCAGCTTATTGAGGGAATTCGAAGCTTTCTTT.

The V gene is TRBV29-1, the J gene TRBJ2-3, with 8 positions matching TRBD1. In germline, CDR1 is SQVTM, CDR2 ANQGSEA. The length of the CDR3 is 14 residues. Germline trimming cut 7 bases from V and 4 bases from J; bases unmatched to any gene: 10. CDR3 nucleotide sequence: TGCAGCGCCCCATTACAGGGGGGATCAGATACGCAGTATTTT. This codes for CSAPLQGGSDTQYF.

The chain employs TRBV7-3 and TRBJ2-3; perhaps TRBD2 as D (6 bases). This CDR3 is 16 amino acids long. Trimming left V 4 bases short and J 0 bases short, with 14 bases between. CDR1 is SGHTA, CDR2 FQGTGA, per germline. The CDR3 loop is CASSSSSEGSTDTQYF. The CDR3 bases are TGTGCCAGCAGCTCCTCTTCGGAGGGGAGCACAGATACGCAGTATTTT.

The genes are TRBV29-1 and TRBJ2-1; 9 positions agree with TRBD1. Per germline, CDR1 SQVTM and CDR2 ANQGSEA. V gave up 7 bases and J gave up 7 bases; unmatched junction bases: 8. This CDR3 has 13 residues. CDR3 sequence reads: CSANRGLGNEQFF. The CDR3 DNA reads TGCAGCGCTAACAGGGGGCTGGGGAATGAGCAGTTCTTC.

CDR3 DNA: TGTGCCACCCTTCTAGCACATGAGCAGTTCTTC. Its translation: CATLLAHEQFF. This rearrangement joins TRBV19 to TRBJ2-1; D may be TRBD2 (5 bases). Between the trimmed V and J ends, which lost 10 bases and 8 bases, there was a span of 12 bases. The germline V gene encodes CDR1 LNHDA and CDR2 SQIVND (reference sequence). This CDR3 has 11 residues.

The chain is built from TRBV5-6 and TRBJ2-5, with 9 bases lining up with TRBD1. This CDR3 contains 15 residues. The V gene end was trimmed by 0 bases and the J gene end by 5 bases; junction bases not matched to a gene: 5. Germline CDR1 and CDR2: SGHDT and YYEEEE. In DNA form, the CDR3 reads TGTGCCAGCAGCTTGGGGACAGGGGTAGGGGAGACCCAGTACTTC. Translated: CASSLGTGVGETQYF. Full variable domain (remainder filled in from reference TRBV5-6 and TRBJ2-5): DAGVTQSPTHLIKTRGQQVTLRCSPKSGHDTVSWYQQALGQGPQFIFQYYEEEERQRGNFPDRFSGHQFPNYSSELNVNALLLGDSALYLCASSLGTGVGETQYFGPGTRLLVL.

The chain joins TRBV6-5 to TRBJ2-7, with TRBD1 matching over 7 bases. The germline gives CDR1 MNHEY, CDR2 SVGAGI. This CDR3 region has 13 residues. V was pared by 5 bases and J by 3 bases, with 4 bases of the junction left unmatched. This CDR3 reads CASSPDRYYEQYF. The CDR3 DNA reads as TGTGCCAGCAGTCCGGACAGGTACTACGAGCAGTACTTC.

This chain uses TRBV7-9 with TRBJ1-1, with 7 bases lining up with TRBD1. The ends lost 5 bases at V and 4 bases at J; junction bases unmatched: 7. Germline V CDR1 and CDR2: SEHNR, FQNEAQ (reference sequence). The CDR3 is 14 residues long. The CDR3 here is CASSRTGVSTEAFF. CDR3 bases: TGTGCCAGCAGCCGTACAGGGGTTAGCACTGAAGCTTTCTTT.

V is TRBV7-2 and J is TRBJ2-7; 7 bases are shared with TRBD1. V lost 1 base to trimming and J lost 9 bases; unmatched junction nucleotides: 12. The germline V gene encodes CDR1 SGHTA and CDR2 FQGNSA. The CDR3 consists of 15 residues. DNA for the CDR3: TGTGCCAGCAGCTTAGGGGGACAGCCTTCGGATGGGCAGTACTTC. This gives the protein CASSLGGQPSDGQYF.

This clone appeared a single time. The CDR3 DNA is TGTGCCAGCAGTTTGCAGGGGGCGCGGACCGGGGAGCTGTTTTTT. Protein: CASSLQGARTGELFF. V is TRBV28 and J is TRBJ2-2, with TRBD1 matching over 8 bases. The germline CDR1 and CDR2 sequences are MDHEN and SYDVKM. This CDR3 comprises 15 residues. Germline trimming cut 3 bases from V and 5 bases from J; bases unmatched to any gene: 5.

The chain has TRBV9 and TRBJ2-7; D gene uncertain. The V and J ends lost 4 bases and 6 bases respectively, with 8 bases between them. CDR3 length: 11 amino acids. CDR1 is SGDLS, CDR2 YYNGEE, per germline. The CDR3: CASSRLGEQYF. DNA for the CDR3: TGTGCCAGCAGCCGTCTCGGCGAGCAGTACTTC.

J is TRBJ1-5 and V is TRBV7-2; TRBD1 aligns across 7 bases. Germline loops: CDR1 SGHTA, CDR2 FQGNSA. The CDR3 consists of 14 residues. V lost 5 bases, J lost 6 bases, and 7 bases stayed unmatched. The CDR3 nucleotides are TGTGCCAGCAGCCCGCAATACAGGGGTCAGCCCCAGCATTTT. This sequence encodes CASSPQYRGQPQHF.

As DNA, the CDR3 is TGTGCCAGTAGTTTCGGGACTAGCGGGAAGGAGGGGCTGTGGGACACTGAGCAGTTCTTC. It codes for CASSFGTSGKEGLWDTEQFF. The chain joins TRBV19 to TRBJ2-1, with 13 bases matching TRBD2. The germline V gene encodes CDR1 LNHDA and CDR2 SQIVND (reference sequence). V dropped 5 bases and J dropped 9; count of bases not matched to a gene: 22. CDR3 length: 20 amino acids. Using reference TRBV19 and TRBJ2-1 for the parts outside the CDR3, the full variable domain is DGGITQSPKYLFRKEGQNVTLSCEQNLNHDAMYWYRQDPGQGLRLIYYSQIVNDFQKGDIAEGYSVSREKKESFPLTVTSAQKNPTAFYLCASSFGTSGKEGLWDTEQFFGPGTRLTVL.

The gene calls are TRBV9 and TRBJ2-3; D perhaps matches TRBD1 (6 bases). V shed 1 base and J shed 3 bases, with 12 bases lying between them. The CDR3 length is 15 residues. Per the germline V gene, CDR1 is SGDLS and CDR2 is YYNGEE. CDR3 sequence (DNA): TGTGCCAGCAGCGTAATCCGGGACAAAACAGATACGCAGTATTTT. Residues: CASSVIRDKTDTQYF.

V and J are TRBV7-2 and TRBJ1-5, with TRBD1 as a possible D gene (5 bases). The germline CDR1 and CDR2 sequences are SGHTA and FQGNSA. The V end was cut by 6 bases, the J end by 6 bases, with 12 bases between. This CDR3 has 13 amino acids. The CDR3 protein is CASRGLLGQPQHF. The DNA for the CDR3 is TGTGCCAGCAGGGGACTCTTAGGTCAGCCCCAGCATTTT.

The rearrangement joins TRBV28 to TRBJ2-3; 9 positions match TRBD2. Germline V gene sequence: CDR1 MDHEN, CDR2 SYDVKM. CDR3 length: 15 residues. V lost 3 bases to trimming and J lost 3 bases; unmatched junction nucleotides: 4. Here the CDR3 reads CASSFSGRRTDTQYF. The CDR3, as DNA: TGTGCCAGCAGTTTCAGCGGGAGGAGGACAGATACGCAGTATTTT.

The chain is built from TRBV27 and TRBJ2-5; the D is unclear. This CDR3 region has 13 residues. Per germline, CDR1 MNHEY and CDR2 SMNVEV (reference sequence). The V end was cut by 8 bases, the J end by 2 bases, with 12 bases between. CDR3: CASGWALQETQYF. CDR3 nucleotide sequence: TGTGCCAGCGGATGGGCCCTTCAAGAGACCCAGTACTTC.

This sequence joins TRBV5-4 and TRBJ2-7; 9 positions agree with TRBD2. Germline trimming cut 0 bases from V and 1 base from J; bases unmatched to any gene: 17. The CDR3 totals 20 residues. CDR1 and CDR2 (germline): SGHNT, YYREEE (reference sequence). The CDR3 sequence: CASSLGLVAGENPLSYEQYF. The DNA of the CDR3 is TGTGCCAGCAGCTTGGGGTTGGTAGCGGGGGAGAACCCACTATCCTACGAGCAGTACTTC.

About this clone: At one end, the junction sequence differs from germline, possibly due to a read error. The chain uses TRBV6-6 and TRBJ1-5; no definite D call. The CDR3 consists of 13 residues. CDR1 and CDR2 from the germline V gene are MNHNY and SVGAGI (reference sequence). CDR3 protein: CASSYPDNRPQHF. DNA of the CDR3: TGTGCCAGCAGTTACCCTGACAATCGGCCCCAGCATTTT.

The V gene is TRBV10-3, the J gene TRBJ2-5; 12 positions match TRBD2. Losses at the gene ends were 3 bases for V and 5 bases for J; bases not matched to a gene: 10. CDR1 ENHRY and CDR2 SYGVKD come from the germline V gene. This CDR3 region has 17 residues. The CDR3 sequence: CAISDLALAGGKETQYF. CDR3 coding DNA: TGTGCCATCAGTGACCTGGCCCTAGCGGGAGGGAAGGAGACCCAGTACTTC.

The chain recombines TRBV19 with TRBJ2-7; 11 nucleotides match TRBD2. This CDR3 has 15 residues. Germline lookup yields CDR1 LNHDA and CDR2 SQIVND (reference sequence). Trimming removed 6 bases from V and 5 bases from J; junction bases left unmatched: 9. As DNA, the CDR3 is TGTGCCAGTAGCTTTCGACTAGCGGGAATTCACGAGCAGTACTTC. Residues: CASSFRLAGIHEQYF.

The chain has TRBV6-1 and TRBJ1-2, with a tentative D call TRBD1 (5 bases). The CDR3 extends over 14 amino acids. V was trimmed by 5 bases and J by 9 bases, leaving 19 bases between them. The germline gives CDR1 MNHNS, CDR2 SASEGT. The CDR3 sequence: CASSNTGTDLSYTF. CDR3 DNA sequence: TGTGCCAGCAGTAATACCGGGACTGACTTGAGCTACACCTTC.

The rearrangement links TRBV28 to TRBJ2-5, with D possibly TRBD1 on 6 matching bases. This CDR3 is built from 17 residues. CDR1 is MDHEN, CDR2 SYDVKM, per germline. V lost 4 bases and J 5 bases, leaving 23 bases between the germline ends. Here the CDR3 reads CASSSTWDTPRWETQYF. As DNA, the CDR3 is TGTGCCAGCAGTTCGACGTGGGACACTCCCCGATGGGAGACCCAGTACTTC.